Shown below are 23 T cell receptor beta chains from a single sample sequenced in a study of control samples from healthy donors and cancer patients. Generated by immunoSEQ multiplex PCR, the TCRdb table keeps only in-frame clones and is missing some. Seen here are approximately 180,000 clones, approximately 91% observed once, and the top ten hold 2% to 2.5%. Sequencing input: blood. These receptors all come from a woman between 40 and 50 years old in good health.

This sequence joins TRBV4-1 and TRBJ1-1; tentatively, D is TRBD1 (6 bases). This CDR3 spans 14 amino acids. Germline lookup yields CDR1 MGHRA and CDR2 YSYEKL. The V end lost 0 bases, the J end lost 7 bases, and 12 bases lay between the germline ends. The CDR3 loop is CASSQEPQGYEAFF. CDR3 DNA: TGCGCCAGCAGCCAAGAACCGCAGGGGTATGAAGCTTTCTTT.

V is TRBV10-2 and J is TRBJ2-2; tentatively, D is TRBD1 (5 bases). Looked up from germline, CDR1 is WSHSY and CDR2 is SAAADI. Trimming removed 6 bases from V and 7 bases from J, with 15 bases in between. CDR3 size: 14 residues. Here the CDR3 reads CASRDRRGGGELFF. The CDR3 DNA reads TGCGCCAGCAGGGACCGAAGGGGTGGCGGGGAGCTGTTTTTT.

This rearrangement joins TRBV6-5 to TRBJ2-3; 10 bases fit TRBD2. With 5 bases clipped from V and 3 bases from J, the junction kept 2 bases outside the gene matches. Per germline, CDR1 MNHEY and CDR2 SVGAGI. The CDR3 has 14 residues. CDR3 sequence (DNA): TGTGCCAGCAGTAGCGGGGGGGGGACAGATACGCAGTATTTT. It translates to CASSSGGGTDTQYF.

The chain joins TRBV11-2 to TRBJ2-3; TRBD1 agrees at 7 bases. Germline CDR1 is SGHAT and CDR2 is FQNNGV. This CDR3 is built from 16 residues. Unmatched junction bases numbered 10, after V lost 5 bases and J lost 2 bases. The CDR3 DNA sequence: TGTGCCAGCAGCCAAACCTGGGACAGCCCCACAGATACGCAGTATTTT. Translation: CASSQTWDSPTDTQYF.

This rearrangement joins TRBV6-5 to TRBJ1-4; D is unclear. V lost 6 bases to trimming and J lost 12 bases, with 17 bases between them. The CDR3 covers 13 residues. The germline V gene encodes CDR1 MNHEY and CDR2 SVGAGI. The DNA for the CDR3 is TGTGCCAGCAGCCCGGGTACCCCCGGGGAACTGTTTTTT. Its translation is CASSPGTPGELFF.

The V call is TRBV18, the J call TRBJ2-6; possibly TRBD2 for D (7 bases). The CDR3 has 18 amino acids. V lost 8 bases and J 4 bases, leaving 24 bases between the germline ends. Germline values: CDR1 KGHSH, CDR2 LQKENI. CDR3 protein: CASRTTGGLSGGANVLTF. In DNA, the CDR3 is TGTGCCAGCCGGACGACCGGGGGGCTATCGGGAGGGGCCAACGTCCTGACTTTC.

The J gene is TRBJ1-4, the V gene TRBV7-5. TRBV7-5 is deemed a pseudogene. This CDR3 spans 12 amino acids. In DNA form, the CDR3 reads TGTGTCAGAAGCCGTGGTAAGGAAAAACTGTTTTTT. Translation gives CVRSRGKEKLFF.

The chain links TRBV6-5 to TRBJ2-7; D assignment may be TRBD1 or TRBD2 (5 bases each). Germline V gives CDR1 MNHEY, CDR2 SVGAGI. CDR3 length: 12 residues. Trimming left V 8 bases short and J 2 bases short, with 10 bases between. This CDR3 reads CASEGMTYEQYF. The CDR3 region has the DNA TGTGCCAGCGAGGGGATGACCTACGAGCAGTACTTC.

This chain joins TRBV2 and TRBJ1-1; perhaps TRBD1 as D (5 bases). CDR1 is SNHLY, CDR2 FYNNEI, per germline. The germline V and J ends were trimmed by 7 bases and 0 bases, with 12 bases remaining between them. The CDR3 length is 14 residues. The CDR3 DNA reads TGTGCCAGCACCGGACAAAGCATGAACACTGAAGCTTTCTTT. Amino acids: CASTGQSMNTEAFF.

This clone showed up just once. V usage is TRBV11-2 and J usage is TRBJ2-7; D unresolved. The length of the CDR3 is 12 residues. Germline assignment: CDR1 SGHAT and CDR2 FQNNGV. V gave up 8 bases and J gave up 4 bases, with 12 bases separating them. CDR3 nucleotide sequence: TGTGCCAGCGCTGGTTTGATTTACGAGCAGTACTTC. The encoded protein is CASAGLIYEQYF.

V and J are TRBV6-5 and TRBJ1-4; no reliable D call. This CDR3 region has 16 residues. Trimming pared 2 bases from V and 8 bases from J, leaving 18 bases between. Germline values: CDR1 MNHEY, CDR2 SVGAGI. CDR3 in amino acids: CASSYLAGIPTEKLFF. The DNA of the CDR3 is TGTGCCAGCAGTTACCTTGCCGGGATCCCTACCGAAAAACTGTTTTTT.

The rearrangement links TRBV5-6 to TRBJ2-7; TRBD2 matches at 8 bases. CDR3 length equals 13 residues. Trimming removed 0 bases from V and 9 bases from J; junction bases left unmatched: 5. Germline V gene sequence: CDR1 SGHDT, CDR2 YYEEEE. CDR3 residues: CASSLGLAGRQYF. In nucleotides, the CDR3 is TGTGCCAGCAGCTTGGGGCTAGCGGGCCGGCAGTACTTC.

The chain employs TRBV3-1 (or the pseudogene TRBV3-2) and TRBJ1-1, with TRBD1 as a possible D gene (6 bases). V was clipped by 3 bases and J by 8 bases, with 19 bases between them. The CDR3 is 15 amino acids. Germline loops: CDR1 LGHDT, CDR2 YNNKEL (reference sequence). The CDR3 here is CASSQARQARQEAFF. CDR3 in DNA: TGTGCCAGCAGCCAGGCACGACAGGCCCGTCAGGAAGCTTTCTTT.

The chain uses TRBV18 and TRBJ1-2; D perhaps matches TRBD1 (6 bases). Germline CDR1 and CDR2: KGHSH and LQKENI. This CDR3 has 12 residues. V was pared by 6 bases and J by 8 bases, with 13 bases between. DNA of the CDR3: TGTGCCAGCTCTTCACAGGGAGCAGGCTACACCTTC. Protein product: CASSSQGAGYTF.

This sequence joins TRBV6-5 and TRBJ2-7; D unclear. The CDR3 covers 12 residues. Germline V CDR1 and CDR2: MNHEY, SVGAGI. Trimming left V 6 bases short and J 0 bases short, with 6 bases between. The CDR3 region is CASRPASYEQYF. DNA for the CDR3: TGTGCCAGCAGGCCTGCCTCCTACGAGCAGTACTTC.

The CDR3 DNA follows: TGTGCTAGTGGCCCCCGATCCCATATCCATGATCTGAATGAATTGACTGAAGCTTTCTTT. This sequence encodes CASGPRSHIHDLNELTEAFF. The V gene is TRBV12-5, the J gene TRBJ1-1; D unresolved. CDR3 length: 20 residues. The germline V gene has CDR1 LGHNT and CDR2 FRNRAP. Trimming stripped 6 bases from V and 5 bases from J, with 34 bases between. The complete variable domain, with remaining parts taken from reference TRBV12-5 and TRBJ1-1, reads DARVTQTPRHKVTEMGQEVTMRCQPILGHNTVFWYRQTMMQGLELLAYFRNRAPLDDSGMPKDRFSAEMPDATLATLKIQPSEPRDSAVYFCASGPRSHIHDLNELTEAFFGQGTRLTVV.

CDR3 region: CASSPPGHGGYTF. The CDR3 DNA follows: TGTGCCAGCAGCCCCCCGGGACACGGTGGCTACACCTTC. The chain couples TRBV7-8 to TRBJ1-2; D is perhaps TRBD1 (6 bases). Looked up from germline, CDR1 is SGHVS and CDR2 is FQNEAQ. Between the trimmed V and J ends, which lost 5 bases and 7 bases, there was a span of 14 bases. This CDR3 contains 13 residues.

V is TRBV4-1 and J is TRBJ2-7; D gene uncertain. V dropped 1 base and J dropped 5 bases, with 9 bases sitting between them. CDR3 length: 13 amino acids. CDR1 MGHRA and CDR2 YSYEKL come from the germline V gene. CDR3 region: CASSQADRDEQYF. DNA for the CDR3: TGCGCCAGCAGCCAAGCAGATCGGGACGAGCAGTACTTC.

Comment on this clone: An end of the junction differs from the germline gene, which may be a read error. CDR3 bases: TGTGCCAGCAGCTTCCGCGGCACTAGCGAAGGGAACTTC. Translation: CASSFRGTSEGNF. V gene TRBV7-2 combines with J gene TRBJ2-5, with 7 bases matching TRBD2. Germline CDR1 is SGHTA and CDR2 is FQGNSA. The CDR3 totals 13 residues.

The V gene is TRBV5-1, the J gene TRBJ2-1, with D unclear. The CDR3 is made up of 16 amino acids. Per germline, CDR1 SGHRS and CDR2 YFSETQ. The V and J ends lost 1 base and 5 bases respectively, with 16 bases between them. The DNA for the CDR3 is TGCGCCAGCAGCTTGTCCCGGGCCGCCAGGAACAATGAGCAGTTCTTC. Residues: CASSLSRAARNNEQFF. The full variable domain, with the rest looked up from reference TRBV5-1 and TRBJ2-1, is KAGVTQTPRYLIKTRGQQVTLSCSPISGHRSVSWYQQTPGQGLQFLFEYFSETQRNKGNFPGRFSGRQFSNSRSEMNVSTLELGDSALYLCASSLSRAARNNEQFFGPGTRLTVL.

The rearrangement links TRBV6-6 to TRBJ1-6, with TRBD1 matching 9 bases. The length of the CDR3 is 15 residues. Trimming at V came to 3 bases and at J to 7 bases, leaving 4 bases not matched to a gene. Germline V gene lookup returns CDR1 MNHNY and CDR2 SVGAGI (reference sequence). The CDR3 nucleotides are TGTGCCAGCAGTTATCTCGACAGGGGGAATTCACCCCTCCACTTT. Residues: CASSYLDRGNSPLHF.

The chain links TRBV5-1 to TRBJ1-4; maybe TRBD1 (6 bases). V was cut by 7 bases and J by 7 bases, with 17 bases left in between. The CDR3 covers 14 residues. CDR1 is SGHRS and CDR2 is YFSETQ in the germline V gene. CDR3 DNA: TGCGCCAGCGCGAACGGGGGGCCGGGTGAAAAACTGTTTTTT. Amino acid sequence: CASANGGPGEKLFF.

The chain has TRBV11-1 and TRBJ2-3; 7 bases agree with TRBD1. Germline V gene sequence: CDR1 SGHAT, CDR2 FQDESV (reference sequence). J gave up 0 bases and V 5 bases, and 8 bases lay outside the gene matches. The CDR3 extends over 16 amino acids. Written as DNA, the CDR3 is TGTGCCAGCAGCGGATGGGGACAGATTAGCACAGATACGCAGTATTTT. Its protein is CASSGWGQISTDTQYF.